The 25 T cell receptor beta chains below all came from one sample that was sequenced in a study of tumor-infiltrating lymphocytes in primary liver carcinoma. The investigators made TCR beta cDNA from approximately 510 ng total RNA, using a constant-region primer. Slightly modified ARM-PCR, run as three nested multiplex PCR rounds, produced the TCR beta libraries. A C-beta reverse primer was combined with TRBV1-TRBV30 forward primers in the first two PCR rounds, and each round had around 11 cycles. Via MiXCR, TCRdb re-called the multiplex PCR reads, giving one row per CDR3 protein. Among 300,000 to 400,000 distinct CDR3 sequences listed, about 65% were seen once. Unsorted whole blood served as the source of blood RNA, and germline DNA was extracted as well. The material sequenced was peripheral blood. The receptors stem from a middle-aged man with primary liver carcinoma and hepatitis B virus infection.

About this clonotype: This clone may be a read error of a much larger clone one base away. The chain links TRBV6-5 to TRBJ1-1; D is unresolved. Germline V gene sequence: CDR1 MNHEY, CDR2 SVGAGI. CDR3 size: 13 residues. The DNA for the CDR3 is TGTGCCAGCAGTTACTCGAGGGCCACTGAAGCTTCCTTT. It is translated as CASSYSRATEASF.

The genes are TRBV11-2 and TRBJ1-1, with 7 nucleotides matching TRBD1. With 2 bases clipped from V and 5 bases from J, the junction kept 8 bases outside the gene matches. The CDR3 length is 15 residues. Looked up from germline, CDR1 is SGHAT and CDR2 is FQNNGV. The CDR3 reads CASSLLVLQGTEAFF. The DNA for the CDR3 is TGTGCCAGCAGCTTACTGGTCTTACAGGGGACTGAAGCTTTCTTT.

This clonotype was found once. At one end the junction does not follow the germline gene, possibly because of a read error. The gene calls are TRBV5-6 and TRBJ1-5; no reliable D call. This CDR3 comprises 16 residues. The germline CDR1 and CDR2 sequences are SGHDT and YYEEEE. CDR3 amino acids: CTSSPGGVHSNQPQHF. The CDR3, as DNA: TGTACCAGCAGCCCTGGCGGCGTGCATAGCAATCAGCCCCAGCATTTT.

The V call is TRBV6-2 or TRBV6-3, the J call TRBJ1-5; 9 bases agree with TRBD1. Matching the DNA end better, TRBJ2-3 makes the J call doubtful. Germline V gives CDR1 MNHEY, CDR2 SVGEGT. The CDR3 runs to 18 residues. The CDR3, as DNA: TGTGCCAGCAGGTCACAGGGGGCTGGATCGGATAGCAGTCAACCCCAGTATTTT. Translated: CASRSQGAGSDSSQPQYF.

Concerning this clonotype: Germline and junction disagree at one end, which may indicate a read error. J is TRBJ2-2 and V is TRBV11-2, with 8 bases that match TRBD2. Germline CDR1 and CDR2: SGHAT and FQNNGV. The CDR3 runs to 13 residues. Written as DNA, the CDR3 is TGTGTCAGTTCTCGGGAGGGCACCAGGGAGCTGTTTTTT. It translates to CVSSREGTRELFF.

Remarks on this clonotype: Sequence at one end of the junction differs from germline and may be a read error. The chain carries TRBV11-2 and TRBJ2-7; possibly TRBD1 or TRBD2 for D (6 bases each). From germline, CDR1 is SGHAT and CDR2 FQNNGV. The CDR3 spans 14 residues. The CDR3 region has the DNA TGTGCCAGCAGCTTAGTGGGGGGCGTTTACGAGCAGTACTTT. It is translated as CASSLVGGVYEQYF.

This clonotype was seen only once. Relative to the germline gene, one junction end is altered; a read error may explain this. The gene calls are TRBV13 and TRBJ2-3, with D maybe TRBD1 (5 bases). CDR3 length: 18 amino acids. Germline V gene data show CDR1 as PRHDT and CDR2 as FYEKMQ (reference sequence). The CDR3 region has the DNA TGTGCCAGCAGAGGCCCCCCTACTGACAAGGGGTACACAGATAAGCAGTATTTT. It yields the protein CASRGPPTDKGYTDKQYF.

A remark on this clonotype: One end of the junction does not line up with germline, which may come from a read error. V is TRBV11-2 and J is TRBJ2-1; D might be TRBD2 (6 bases). Germline CDR1 and CDR2: SGHAT and FQNNGV. This CDR3 region has 16 residues. This CDR3 reads CASSQEDGSSYDEQFF. CDR3 nucleotides: TGTGCCAGCAGCCAAGAAGACGGGAGCTCCTACGATGAGCAGTTCTTC.

The CDR3 loop is CAWGWTSGRADTQYF. For the CDR3, the DNA is TGTGCCTGGGGTTGGACTAGCGGGAGAGCAGATACGCAGTATTTT. J is TRBJ2-3 and V is TRBV30; the match to TRBD2 covers 13 bases. Germline trimming cut 5 bases from V and 4 bases from J; bases unmatched to any gene: 6. The CDR3 contains 15 residues. Looked up from germline, CDR1 is GTSNPN and CDR2 is SVGIG (reference sequence).

The V gene is TRBV6-1, the J gene TRBJ2-5; no clear D. The CDR3 is 13 residues long. V lost 9 bases and J lost 3, with 14 bases in between. In germline, CDR1 is MNHNS, CDR2 SASEGT. In nucleotides, the CDR3 is TGTGCCAGTCAGAGTGTTCCCAAAGAGACCCAGTACTTC. Translated, it gives CASQSVPKETQYF.

As for this clonotype: The junction differs from germline at one of its ends, possibly a read error. V and J are TRBV6-1 and TRBJ2-4; the match to TRBD1 covers 7 bases. The CDR3 is 18 amino acids. Germline V gene sequence: CDR1 MNHNS, CDR2 SASEGT. CDR3: CAGSHFPASGTAKNIQYF. In DNA form, the CDR3 reads TGTGCCGGCAGTCACTTCCCGGCATCCGGGACAGCAAAAAACATTCAGTACTTC.

As regards this clonotype: At one end, the junction sequence differs from germline, possibly due to a read error. This chain uses TRBV11-2 with TRBJ2-2; 8 bases agree with TRBD2. CDR1 and CDR2 (germline): SGHAT, FQNNGV. This CDR3 is 16 amino acids long. CDR3 DNA: TGTGCCAGCAGCCTCCGAGCGGGAGTGGACACCGGGGAGCTGTGCTTT. Protein: CASSLRAGVDTGELCF.

For this clonotype: This sequence may be a read error, since a much larger clone differs from it by one base. The chain couples TRBV6-2 or TRBV6-3 to TRBJ1-1; D might be TRBD1 (6 bases). Germline CDR1 reads MNHEY; CDR2 reads SVGEGT. The length of the CDR3 is 16 residues. V shed 0 bases and J shed 1 base, with 12 bases lying between them. The CDR3 coding sequence is TGTGCCAGCAGTTACTCGTGGGGGGGCGCGAACACTGAAGCTTTCTTT. Its protein product is CASSYSWGGANTEAFF.

As for this clonotype: A single base separates this from a much larger clone, so it may be a read error. As the CDR3 is not closed by the conserved phenylalanine or tryptophan, this likely results from a read error. This rearrangement joins TRBV28 to TRBJ2-1, with TRBD2 matching over 9 bases. The CDR3 is 13 amino acids. The germline CDR1 and CDR2 sequences are MDHEN and SYDVKM. J lost 7 bases, V lost 5 bases, and 3 bases had no gene match. The CDR3 nucleotides read TGTGCCAGCAGTAGCGGGAGGCGTAATGAGCAGTTCCTC. It specifies CASSSGRRNEQFL.

With regard to this clonotype: This CDR3 fails to terminate in the conserved phenylalanine or tryptophan, so it likely reflects a read error. It is unclear where the CDR3 begins or ends on the DNA, so no DNA is shown, and the CDR3 is as TCRdb lists it. The chain carries TRBV6-1 and TRBJ1-2. The CDR3 is 13 residues long, counting both termini. Germline CDR1 is MNHNS and CDR2 is SASEGT. The CDR3 here is CASSDYRGLGYTL.

This clonotype was counted a few times. A much larger clone is a single base away; this may be a read error. The chain combines TRBV12-3 or TRBV12-4 with TRBJ1-1; 7 nucleotides agree with TRBD1. CDR3 length: 17 amino acids. Germline trimming cut 3 bases from V and 6 bases from J; bases unmatched to any gene: 16. The CDR3 loop is CASSFPPRQGVKAEAFF. For the CDR3, the DNA is TGTGCCAGCAGTTTTCCCCCTCGGCAGGGGGTTAAGGCTGAAGCTTTCTTT.

The table lists this clonotype with many counts. This chain connects TRBV6-6 to TRBJ2-7, with TRBD2 matching 7 bases. Unmatched junction bases numbered 6, after V lost 0 bases and J lost 4 bases. Germline V CDR1 and CDR2: MNHNY, SVGAGI (reference sequence). This CDR3 contains 15 residues. The CDR3 DNA reads as TGTGCCAGCAGTTACTCAGCGGGATTGGGGTACGAGCAGTACTTC. This gives the protein CASSYSAGLGYEQYF.

Turning to this clonotype: With a much larger clone just one base away, this may be a read error. This chain joins TRBV6-1 and TRBJ1-5; D is undetermined. Trimming shortened V by 2 bases and J by 9 bases, and 11 bases separated the two germline ends. Germline assignment: CDR1 MNHNS and CDR2 SASEGT. CDR3 length: 13 amino acids. CDR3 region: CASSESPKGPQHF. The CDR3 coding sequence is TGTGCCAGCAGTGAATCCCCCAAAGGGCCCCAGCATTTT.

Concerning this clonotype itself: Its ends do not fully match the called genes, so a read error is possible. J is TRBJ2-1 and V is TRBV4-2; 10 nucleotides line up with TRBD2. The CDR3 is 17 amino acids. The V gene's germline CDR1 is LGHNA and CDR2 YNFKEQ. The chain's CDR3 is CAGSQELAGAAYNEQFF. Here the CDR3 DNA reads TGTGCCGGCAGCCAAGAGCTAGCGGGAGCGGCCTACAATGAGCAGTTCTTC.

The chain combines TRBV28 with TRBJ2-2; D is unclear. V shed 1 base and J shed 10 bases, with 10 bases lying between them. CDR1 is MDHEN, CDR2 SYDVKM, per germline. The CDR3 totals 13 residues. The CDR3 spells CASSLLNGLELFF. DNA for the CDR3: TGTGCCAGCAGTTTATTAAACGGGCTGGAGCTGTTTTTT.

Points on this clonotype: At one of its ends the junction is not consistent with the germline gene, which may arise from a read error. The chain employs TRBV11-2 and TRBJ2-2; the match to TRBD1 covers 9 bases. Per germline, CDR1 SGHAT and CDR2 FQNNGV. The CDR3 totals 15 residues. For the CDR3, the DNA is TGCACCATCACGACCCGACAGGGGGGACCCGGGGAGCTGTTTTTT. Translated: CTITTRQGGPGELFF.

The chain joins TRBV5-1 to TRBJ2-3, with D unresolved. The CDR3 is 13 residues long. The V gene's germline CDR1 is SGHRS and CDR2 YFSETQ. V gave up 3 bases and J gave up 4 bases, with 9 bases separating them. The CDR3 reads CASSSGAADTQYF. The CDR3 coding sequence is TGCGCCAGCAGCTCAGGTGCCGCAGATACGCAGTATTTT.

The chain has TRBV11-2 and TRBJ2-7; D ambiguous. Looked up from germline, CDR1 is SGHAT and CDR2 is FQNNGV. The CDR3 is 12 residues long. V was shortened by 4 bases and J by 12 bases, with 16 bases between the two germline ends. The CDR3 DNA follows: TGTGCCAGCAGCTCTCCGCACTACGGGCGGTACTTC. Encoded protein: CASSSPHYGRYF.

As for this clonotype: A read error may explain this, as a much larger clone is one base away. V usage is TRBV5-6 and J usage is TRBJ2-1; D is unclear. This CDR3 region has 9 residues. V lost 2 bases, J lost 15 bases, and 6 bases lay in between. Germline CDR1 and CDR2: SGHDT and YYEEEE. CDR3 in amino acids: CASSFNRFF. The CDR3 DNA sequence: TGTGCCAGCAGCTTTAATCGGTTCTTC.

With regard to this clonotype: A much larger clone differs by one base, so this may be a read error. The CDR3 sequence: CAISTLAGNNEQFF. In nucleotides, the CDR3 is TGTGCCATCAGTACGCTAGCGGGAAACAATGAGCAGTTCTTC. The chain combines TRBV10-3 with TRBJ2-1, with 9 bases lining up with TRBD2. J lost 5 bases, V lost 5 bases, and 4 bases had no gene match. The germline gives CDR1 ENHRY, CDR2 SYGVKD. This CDR3 is built from 14 residues.